This passage covers 27 T cell receptor beta chains from one sample sequenced in a study of shared clonotypes between healthy human individuals. Only in-frame clones appear in the TCRdb table, and some are missing; sequencing was by immunoSEQ multiplex PCR. The data contain 2 million to 2.5 million clones, 90% to 95% of them seen just once; the ten biggest clones take up about 0.34%. The specimen was naive CD4+ T cells from PBMCs. As for subset: CD45RA+ positively selected. The receptors originated from a man younger than 35 in good health. Some clones in this sample may be carry-over from other donors' samples.

The V gene is TRBV6-5, the J gene TRBJ1-2; 9 bases are a match to TRBD1. The J segment lost 5 bases and the V segment lost 8 bases, leaving 9 bases of the junction unmatched. The CDR3 contains 14 residues. The germline V gene has CDR1 MNHEY and CDR2 SVGAGI. This CDR3 is CASPPRTGDYGYTF. CDR3 nucleotide sequence: TGTGCCAGCCCACCTAGGACAGGGGATTATGGCTACACCTTC.

With respect to this clone: At one end, the junction sequence differs from germline, possibly due to a read error. The rearrangement joins TRBV27 to TRBJ2-7; 8 positions match TRBD2. The CDR3 runs 15 residues. Germline assignment: CDR1 MNHEY and CDR2 SMNVEV (reference sequence). CDR3 sequence reads: CASSPPGGAKAIDGF. The CDR3 DNA reads TGTGCCAGCAGTCCCCCGGGAGGGGCAAAGGCGATAGATGGCTTC.

V usage is TRBV5-4 and J usage is TRBJ2-7; 8 bases map to TRBD2. The length of the CDR3 is 20 residues. V trimming: 4 bases; J trimming: 1 base; junction bases outside the gene matches: 22. The germline CDR1 and CDR2 sequences are SGHNT and YYREEE (reference sequence). As DNA, the CDR3 is TGTGCCAGCAGCCCCCCCCGGGCAGGACCCTTAACTAGCGGTTCCTACGAGCAGTACTTC. It codes for CASSPPRAGPLTSGSYEQYF.

Only one count was recorded for this clone. The chain is built from TRBV7-8 and TRBJ2-2, with TRBD2 matching over 10 bases. The CDR3 has 16 amino acids. The germline CDR1 and CDR2 sequences are SGHVS and FQNEAQ. V was clipped by 3 bases and J by 5 bases; unmatched bases: 6. The CDR3 DNA sequence: TGTGCCAGCAGCTTCGCGACTAGCGGGCAGACCGGGGAGCTGTTTTTT. Translating gives CASSFATSGQTGELFF. The complete variable domain, with remaining parts taken from reference TRBV7-8 and TRBJ2-2, reads GAGVSQSPRYKVAKRGQDVALRCDPISGHVSLFWYQQALGQGPEFLTYFQNEAQLDKSGLPSDRFFAERPEGSVSTLKIQRTQQEDSAVYLCASSFATSGQTGELFFGEGSRLTVL.

The chain links TRBV6-1 to TRBJ1-1; maybe TRBD1 (5 bases). The V gene lost 11 bases and the J gene lost 2 bases, with 15 bases spanning the gap. In germline, CDR1 is MNHNS, CDR2 SASEGT. This CDR3 comprises 13 residues. CDR3 residues: CAAHRTTNTEAFF. CDR3 DNA sequence: TGTGCCGCCCACCGGACAACCAACACTGAAGCTTTCTTT.

This sequence joins TRBV7-3 and TRBJ2-3; a weak D match, TRBD2 (6 bases). V was trimmed by 2 bases and J by 3 bases, leaving 12 bases between them. The CDR3 consists of 15 residues. The germline gives CDR1 SGHTA, CDR2 FQGTGA. The CDR3 nucleotides read TGTGCCAGCAGCTTAGACGGGAGTGGAACAGATACGCAGTATTTT. Translation gives CASSLDGSGTDTQYF.

V gene TRBV6-5 combines with J gene TRBJ1-5; D may be TRBD1 (5 bases). The CDR3 is 14 amino acids. Germline V CDR1 and CDR2: MNHEY, SVGAGI. Trimming took 8 bases from V and 0 from J, leaving 11 bases between them. CDR3 protein: CASHPGYSNQPQHF. In DNA form, the CDR3 reads TGTGCCAGCCACCCAGGGTATAGCAATCAGCCCCAGCATTTT.

This chain uses TRBV7-9 with TRBJ2-7; tentative D call: TRBD1 (6 bases). V lost 2 bases and J 5 bases, leaving 13 bases between the germline ends. Germline CDR1 and CDR2: SEHNR and FQNEAQ (reference sequence). There are 14 residues in the CDR3. The CDR3 protein is CASSLNARGNEQYF. In DNA form, the CDR3 reads TGTGCCAGCAGCTTAAACGCCAGGGGCAACGAGCAGTACTTC.

V usage is TRBV18 and J usage is TRBJ2-1; 12 positions agree with TRBD2. CDR1 is KGHSH and CDR2 is LQKENI in the germline V gene. This CDR3 spans 16 amino acids. V gave up 5 bases and J gave up 7 bases; unmatched junction bases: 9. CDR3 coding DNA: TGTGCCAGCTCAGAAGTCCGGACTAGCGGGGCGAATGAGCAGTTCTTC. Residues: CASSEVRTSGANEQFF.

V is TRBV5-4 and J is TRBJ2-3; 8 bases match TRBD2. Germline V gives CDR1 SGHNT, CDR2 YYREEE (reference sequence). V shed 3 bases and J 0 bases; nucleotides not matched to a gene: 3. The CDR3 length is 15 residues. The CDR3 bases are TGTGCCAGCAGCTCGACTAGCGCTAGCACAGATACGCAGTATTTT. It specifies CASSSTSASTDTQYF.

V is TRBV28 and J is TRBJ1-4; no clear D gene. Between the trimmed V and J ends, which lost 5 bases and 4 bases, there was a span of 11 bases. Germline V gives CDR1 MDHEN, CDR2 SYDVKM. The CDR3 is 14 amino acids. The CDR3 region is CASSTGSINEKLFF. In DNA form, the CDR3 reads TGTGCCAGCAGTACGGGGAGCATTAATGAAAAACTGTTTTTT.

The rearrangement uses TRBV25-1 and TRBJ1-1; possible D gene TRBD1, 5 bases. Trimming stripped 7 bases from V and 8 bases from J, with 14 bases between. Germline V gene sequence: CDR1 MGHDK, CDR2 SYGVNS. This CDR3 is built from 12 residues. CDR3 sequence reads: CASKGQGIEAFF. DNA of the CDR3: TGTGCCAGCAAAGGGCAGGGTATAGAAGCTTTCTTT.

The rearrangement joins TRBV19 to TRBJ2-6; the match to TRBD2 covers 8 bases. There are 15 residues in the CDR3. The J segment lost 11 bases and the V segment lost 3 bases, leaving 9 bases of the junction unmatched. From germline, CDR1 is LNHDA and CDR2 SQIVND (reference sequence). CDR3 DNA sequence: TGTGCCAGTAGTATCCCCCGGAGTAGCGGGGACGTCCTGACTTTC. It specifies CASSIPRSSGDVLTF.

The rearrangement joins TRBV7-3 to TRBJ2-1, with 11 bases aligning to TRBD2. Trimming at V came to 0 bases and at J to 6 bases, leaving 1 base not matched to a gene. The CDR3 loop spans 15 amino acids. Per germline, CDR1 SGHTA and CDR2 FQGTGA. The CDR3 region is CASSLTGLAVNEQFF. The CDR3 DNA follows: TGTGCCAGCAGCTTAACGGGACTAGCGGTCAATGAGCAGTTCTTC.

In DNA form, the CDR3 reads TGCGCCAGCAGCACCGGACAGGGTAGCGCCGAGCAGTACTTC. Amino acid sequence: CASSTGQGSAEQYF. V and J are TRBV5-1 and TRBJ2-7, with 8 nucleotides matching TRBD1. CDR3 size: 14 residues. The germline CDR1 and CDR2 sequences are SGHRS and YFSETQ. V shed 4 bases and J 6 bases; nucleotides not matched to a gene: 9.

This sequence joins TRBV28 and TRBJ2-7, with 9 bases that match TRBD1. V gave up 1 base and J gave up 5 bases; unmatched junction bases: 6. The CDR3 has 15 residues. Germline CDR1 MDHEN, CDR2 SYDVKM. The DNA for the CDR3 is TGTGCCAGCAGTTTATCGCGGACAGGGGTTCACGAGCAGTACTTC. Translated: CASSLSRTGVHEQYF.

The chain is built from TRBV28 and TRBJ1-2, with 9 bases matching TRBD1. Germline trimming cut 6 bases from V and 6 bases from J; bases unmatched to any gene: 8. The CDR3 has 14 amino acids. Germline lookup yields CDR1 MDHEN and CDR2 SYDVKM. In DNA, the CDR3 is TGTGCCAGCAGCTATCAGGGACAGGGACATGGCTACACCTTC. Protein product: CASSYQGQGHGYTF.

The chain links TRBV5-1 to TRBJ1-2; 8 nucleotides agree with TRBD1. There are 14 residues in the CDR3. V shed 2 bases and J 1 base; nucleotides not matched to a gene: 1. The germline gives CDR1 SGHRS, CDR2 YFSETQ. CDR3 bases: TGCGCCAGCAGCTTACAGGGGGTTAACTATGGCTACACCTTC. It codes for CASSLQGVNYGYTF.

This chain uses TRBV6-1 with TRBJ2-1; no firm D call. Trimming stripped 6 bases from V and 3 bases from J, with 15 bases between. Germline V gene sequence: CDR1 MNHNS, CDR2 SASEGT. The CDR3 has 15 amino acids. The CDR3 nucleotides are TGTGCCAGCAGACAAATGTTGGGCTTCTACAATGAGCAGTTCTTC. Translating it yields CASRQMLGFYNEQFF.

CDR3 in amino acids: CASSRGQMDTDTQYF. Written as DNA, the CDR3 is TGTGCCAGCTCGCGCGGACAGATGGACACAGATACGCAGTATTTT. V usage is TRBV18 and J usage is TRBJ2-3, with D maybe TRBD1 (6 bases). Germline assignment: CDR1 KGHSH and CDR2 LQKENI. Trimming removed 6 bases at V and 2 bases at J, with 15 bases between. CDR3 size: 15 residues.

This chain links TRBV28 with TRBJ1-4, with 11 nucleotides matching TRBD1. Trimming cost V 8 bases and J 7 bases; bases outside gene matches: 6. Per the germline V gene, CDR1 is MDHEN and CDR2 is SYDVKM. The CDR3 is made up of 14 amino acids. CDR3 in DNA: TGTGCCAGCGACTCCGGGACAGGGGGTGAAAAACTGTTTTTT. This sequence encodes CASDSGTGGEKLFF.

The chain carries TRBV27 and TRBJ1-2; D is unresolved. Germline lookup yields CDR1 MNHEY and CDR2 SMNVEV (reference sequence). The CDR3 sequence is 14 residues long. V lost 7 bases and J lost 8, with 20 bases in between. The CDR3 DNA is TGTGCCAGCAAGAGTCTCAGCCTCGAGTTAGGCTACACCTTC. This encodes CASKSLSLELGYTF.

This chain uses TRBV5-1 with TRBJ2-4; 11 bases align to TRBD1. The ends lost 4 bases at V and 6 bases at J; junction bases unmatched: 6. The germline CDR1 and CDR2 sequences are SGHRS and YFSETQ. There are 15 residues in the CDR3. The CDR3 here is CASSTRTGGGNIQYF. In DNA form, the CDR3 reads TGCGCCAGCAGCACCCGGACAGGGGGCGGAAACATTCAGTACTTC.

In its sample, this clone was seen once. Germline is not matched at one junction end, which may reflect a read error. V and J are TRBV28 and TRBJ2-7, with D uncertain. The germline CDR1 and CDR2 sequences are MDHEN and SYDVKM. This CDR3 is built from 15 residues. The CDR3 DNA is TGTGCCAGCAGGGACCGTACCATGGTATCCTCCGAGCAGTACTTC. Translated, it gives CASRDRTMVSSEQYF.

The chain combines TRBV28 with TRBJ1-3; D gene uncertain. The V gene's germline CDR1 is MDHEN and CDR2 SYDVKM. The CDR3 consists of 17 residues. The V gene lost 1 base and the J gene lost 5 bases, with 18 bases spanning the gap. The CDR3 DNA follows: TGTGCCAGCAGTTTATTGGGAGCTCCAATTTCTAGAAACACCATATATTTT. Translated: CASSLLGAPISRNTIYF. Full variable domain (missing parts from reference TRBV28 and TRBJ1-3): DVKVTQSSRYLVKRTGEKVFLECVQDMDHENMFWYRQDPGLGLRLIYFSYDVKMKEKGDIPEGYSVSREKKERFSLILESASTNQTSMYLCASSLLGAPISRNTIYFGEGSWLTVV.

This clone turned up a few times. The V gene is TRBV7-3, the J gene TRBJ1-1; unclear D gene. Germline V gene lookup returns CDR1 SGHTA and CDR2 FQGTGA. This CDR3 spans 13 amino acids. Trimming took off 1 base at V and 0 bases at J, with 3 bases between the two ends. CDR3 nucleotide sequence: TGTGCCAGCAGCTTAAAGGTGAACACTGAAGCTTTCTTT. It yields the protein CASSLKVNTEAFF.

CDR3 sequence reads: CASTLGLAGGSGELFF. As DNA, the CDR3 is TGTGCCAGCACCTTGGGGCTAGCGGGGGGTTCCGGGGAGCTGTTTTTT. The J gene is TRBJ2-2, the V gene TRBV4-2, with TRBD2 matching 11 bases. Germline CDR1 and CDR2: LGHNA and YNFKEQ. The CDR3 extends over 16 amino acids. V lost 7 bases and J lost 6; bases outside the gene matches: 10.